The 23 T cell receptor beta chains listed next were all sequenced from one sample in a study of vaccination and CD4 T cells after COVID-19. No antigen has been assigned to these receptors. Once obtained from cultured CD4+ T cells, the DNA was sequenced using the Oncomine TCR Beta short-read assay. TCRdb redid the calling of the PCR reads with MiXCR, one entry per CDR3 protein. The sample carries about 11,000 distinct CDR3 sequences, 25% to 30% recorded once. Treatment defined: roughly ten-day PBMC culture with coronavirus spike peptide pools or control peptides (ViraFEST assay). The sample comprised cultured CD4+ T cells from blood. These receptors were obtained from a human donor with COVID-19.

In this sample, this clonotype turned up a few times. The rearrangement joins TRBV30 to TRBJ1-2; D may be TRBD1 (6 bases). Trimming took off 3 bases at V and 2 bases at J, with 10 bases between the two ends. This CDR3 contains 13 residues. Germline V CDR1 and CDR2: GTSNPN, SVGIG (reference sequence). The CDR3 nucleotides read TGTGCCTGGAGGGCCGGACAGAACTATGGCTACACCTTC. Encoded protein: CAWRAGQNYGYTF.

This clonotype was detected once. The gene calls are TRBV29-1 and TRBJ1-2, with 10 bases aligning to TRBD1. The ends lost 1 base at V and 8 bases at J; junction bases unmatched: 7. CDR3 length: 14 amino acids. In germline, CDR1 is SQVTM, CDR2 ANQGSEA. This CDR3 reads CSVEGDRGRRGYTF. The CDR3 DNA is TGCAGCGTTGAAGGGGACAGGGGCAGACGAGGCTACACCTTC.

J is TRBJ2-5 and V is TRBV20-1; 11 nucleotides match TRBD2. Germline-derived CDR1 and CDR2 are DFQATT and SNEGSKA (reference sequence). The CDR3 runs to 19 residues. V was pared by 6 bases and J by 0 bases, with 18 bases of the junction left unmatched. The CDR3 bases are TGCAGTGCCAAACCGTCTCAGGCTAGCGGGGGGCAGTACCAAGAGACCCAGTACTTC. Protein sequence: CSAKPSQASGGQYQETQYF.

The rearrangement joins TRBV6-1 to TRBJ2-3; D is perhaps TRBD1 (7 bases). The CDR3 is 14 residues long. Looked up from germline, CDR1 is MNHNS and CDR2 is SASEGT. V was shortened by 11 bases and J by 3 bases, with 18 bases between the two germline ends. The CDR3 nucleotides are TGTGCCGTCAGGGGGGTGAGTGGGACAGATACGCAGTATTTT. Protein: CAVRGVSGTDTQYF.

This chain joins TRBV24-1 and TRBJ1-5, with a weak D call TRBD1 (6 bases). V was trimmed by 2 bases and J by 0 bases, leaving 10 bases between them. Germline V gene sequence: CDR1 KGHDR, CDR2 SFDVKD. This CDR3 is 16 amino acids long. CDR3 coding DNA: TGTGCCACCAGTGATTCAACAGGGTTTAGCAATCAGCCCCAGCATTTT. Encoded protein: CATSDSTGFSNQPQHF.

This chain connects TRBV10-3 to TRBJ1-2; unclear D gene. Trimming took off 1 base at V and 2 bases at J, with 8 bases between the two ends. The CDR3 contains 14 residues. Germline CDR1 reads ENHRY; CDR2 reads SYGVKD. CDR3 loop: CAISELSENYGYTF. The CDR3 region has the DNA TGTGCCATCAGTGAGTTGTCAGAAAACTATGGCTACACCTTC.

This clonotype was counted only a few times. This chain uses TRBV5-4 with TRBJ2-2; D remains ambiguous. This CDR3 spans 13 amino acids. CDR1 is SGHNT, CDR2 YYREEE, per germline (reference sequence). CDR3 DNA: TGTGCTGTCAGCCGGCCGAACACCGGGGAGCTGTTTTTT. It yields the protein CAVSRPNTGELFF. Variable domain in full (rest from reference TRBV5-4 and TRBJ2-2): ETGVTQSPTHLIKTRGQQVTLRCSSQSGHNTVSWYQQALGQGPQFIFQYYREEENGRGNFPPRFSGLQFPNYSSELNVNALELDDSALYLCAVSRPNTGELFFGEGSRLTVL.

The sample holds a few counts of this clonotype. The chain joins TRBV12-3 or TRBV12-4 to TRBJ1-5; 8 bases are a match to TRBD1. The trim removed 5 bases at V and 6 bases at J, leaving 6 bases unmatched. The CDR3 runs 14 residues. The CDR3 here is CASSPTGAGQPQHF. The CDR3 DNA follows: TGTGCCAGCAGTCCGACAGGGGCGGGTCAGCCCCAGCATTTT.

The genes are TRBV30 and TRBJ1-1; D remains ambiguous. V was shortened by 0 bases and J by 5 bases, with 7 bases between the two germline ends. This CDR3 spans 12 amino acids. Per germline, CDR1 GTSNPN and CDR2 SVGIG (reference sequence). Here the CDR3 DNA reads TGTGCCTGGAGTGTTTGGGGAACTGAAGCTTTCTTT. Protein sequence: CAWSVWGTEAFF. The full variable domain, completed using reference TRBV30 and TRBJ1-1, is SQTIHQWPATLVQPVGSPLSLECTVEGTSNPNLYWYRQAAGRGLQLLFYSVGIGQISSEVPQNLSASRPQDRQFILSSKKLLLSDSGFYLCAWSVWGTEAFFGQGTRLTVV.

Remarks on this clonotype: This may arise from a read error, as a much more abundant clone is one base away. The rearrangement links TRBV7-3 to TRBJ1-5; D is possibly TRBD1 (5 bases). Trimming cost V 6 bases and J 2 bases, with 8 bases left between them. Per germline, CDR1 SGHTA and CDR2 FQGTGA. CDR3 length: 13 residues. CDR3 sequence (DNA): TGTGCCAGCAGTGCAGGGCGCAATCAGCCCCAGCATTTT. It codes for CASSAGRNQPQHF.

The V and J genes are TRBV7-2 and TRBJ2-5; TRBD2 matches at 10 bases. The trim removed 5 bases at V and 2 bases at J, leaving 17 bases unmatched. The germline V gene encodes CDR1 SGHTA and CDR2 FQGNSA. The CDR3 extends over 19 amino acids. The CDR3 DNA reads as TGTGCCAGCAGCCCGCAGCGGGCTAGCGGGGGCCACCGACAAGAGACCCAGTACTTC. It specifies CASSPQRASGGHRQETQYF.

The chain employs TRBV19 and TRBJ2-7; TRBD1 or TRBD2 may be the D gene (5 bases each). Germline V CDR1 and CDR2: LNHDA, SQIVND (reference sequence). This CDR3 region has 13 residues. Trimming shortened V by 5 bases and J by 7 bases, and 15 bases separated the two germline ends. CDR3 residues: CASSDRDAGEQYF. Here the CDR3 DNA reads TGTGCCAGTAGTGACCGGGACGCGGGTGAGCAGTACTTC.

In its sample, this clonotype was seen a few times. The chain uses TRBV6-1 and TRBJ1-3; no firm D call. Trimming cost V 7 bases and J 2 bases, with 9 bases left between them. CDR3 length: 13 residues. CDR1 and CDR2 from the germline V gene are MNHNS and SASEGT. As DNA, the CDR3 is TGTGCCAGCAAAGATAGAGCTGGAAACACCATATATTTT. Amino acids: CASKDRAGNTIYF.

This rearrangement joins TRBV4-3 to TRBJ1-2, with a possible D match to TRBD1 (6 bases). The CDR3 extends over 15 amino acids. Trimming took off 1 base at V and 2 bases at J, with 11 bases between the two ends. From germline, CDR1 is LGHNA and CDR2 YSLEER. In nucleotides, the CDR3 is TGCGCCAGCAGCCAAGCCGGGGGGCTAAACTATGGCTACACCTTC. It codes for CASSQAGGLNYGYTF.

This clonotype has only a few counts. J is TRBJ1-1 and V is TRBV20-1; 7 nucleotides line up with TRBD1. The CDR3 is made up of 16 amino acids. V trimming: 3 bases; J trimming: 7 bases; junction bases outside the gene matches: 17. Germline CDR1 DFQATT, CDR2 SNEGSKA (reference sequence). This chain's CDR3 is CSASQPHGPTGIEAFF. Written as DNA, the CDR3 is TGCAGTGCTAGCCAACCCCACGGCCCGACAGGGATTGAAGCTTTCTTT.

The chain combines TRBV12-3 or TRBV12-4 with TRBJ1-1; D call uncertain. The CDR3 is 14 amino acids. The germline V and J ends were trimmed by 5 bases and 0 bases, with 10 bases remaining between them. This chain's CDR3 is CASSGKRLNTEAFF. The CDR3 DNA sequence: TGTGCCAGCAGTGGTAAGAGGTTGAACACTGAAGCTTTCTTT.

J is TRBJ2-5 and V is TRBV19; TRBD1 agrees at 12 bases. The ends lost 6 bases at V and 0 bases at J; junction bases unmatched: 5. The CDR3 extends over 16 amino acids. CDR1 LNHDA and CDR2 SQIVND come from the germline V gene (reference sequence). This CDR3 is CASRTGTGGDQETQYF. CDR3 nucleotides: TGTGCCAGTAGAACCGGGACAGGGGGCGACCAAGAGACCCAGTACTTC.

V usage is TRBV2 and J usage is TRBJ1-1; the match to TRBD1 covers 8 bases. This CDR3 is built from 14 residues. The V gene's germline CDR1 is SNHLY and CDR2 FYNNEI. V lost 8 bases and J lost 5; bases outside the gene matches: 10. CDR3: CASRTTGEFTEAFF. The CDR3 DNA reads TGTGCCAGCCGAACGACAGGGGAATTTACTGAAGCTTTCTTT.

The table lists this clonotype with a few counts. The rearrangement joins TRBV27 to TRBJ1-2; D not certain. The CDR3 is made up of 13 amino acids. Germline V lookup: CDR1 MNHEY, CDR2 SMNVEV (reference sequence). Trimming cost V 3 bases and J 5 bases, with 10 bases left between them. The CDR3 loop is CASSFRGAYGYTF. CDR3 bases: TGTGCCAGCAGTTTCCGGGGAGCATATGGCTACACCTTC.

The chain links TRBV6-5 to TRBJ1-5, with TRBD1 matching over 7 bases. V trimming: 4 bases; J trimming: 2 bases; junction bases outside the gene matches: 5. CDR1 MNHEY and CDR2 SVGAGI come from the germline V gene. This CDR3 is 15 amino acids long. The CDR3 DNA is TGTGCCAGCAGTTCTAGGGGGCCGGGCAATCAGCCCCAGCATTTT. This gives the protein CASSSRGPGNQPQHF.

The rearrangement joins TRBV19 to TRBJ2-3, with D maybe TRBD1 (5 bases). CDR3 size: 13 residues. Trimming took 5 bases from V and 7 from J, leaving 13 bases between them. Per germline, CDR1 LNHDA and CDR2 SQIVND (reference sequence). CDR3 sequence: CASSAKGRNTQYF. DNA for the CDR3: TGTGCCAGTAGTGCGAAGGGGCGGAATACGCAGTATTTT.

This clonotype was seen only a few times. The genes are TRBV20-1 and TRBJ2-5; weak D call: TRBD2 (6 bases). This CDR3 has 15 residues. Germline V gene lookup returns CDR1 DFQATT and CDR2 SNEGSKA (reference sequence). V lost 3 bases and J lost 4, with 18 bases in between. The CDR3 here is CSASRSGSEGETQYF. The CDR3 nucleotides read TGCAGTGCTAGTCGCAGCGGGTCTGAGGGAGAGACCCAGTACTTC.

The table lists this clonotype with a few counts. The chain carries TRBV7-8 and TRBJ1-2, with unresolved D. Per the germline V gene, CDR1 is SGHVS and CDR2 is FQNEAQ. The CDR3 has 14 amino acids. V lost 5 bases and J lost 0, with 10 bases in between. For the CDR3, the DNA is TGTGCCAGCAGCCCACAAGGAACTAACTATGGCTACACCTTC. It encodes CASSPQGTNYGYTF.